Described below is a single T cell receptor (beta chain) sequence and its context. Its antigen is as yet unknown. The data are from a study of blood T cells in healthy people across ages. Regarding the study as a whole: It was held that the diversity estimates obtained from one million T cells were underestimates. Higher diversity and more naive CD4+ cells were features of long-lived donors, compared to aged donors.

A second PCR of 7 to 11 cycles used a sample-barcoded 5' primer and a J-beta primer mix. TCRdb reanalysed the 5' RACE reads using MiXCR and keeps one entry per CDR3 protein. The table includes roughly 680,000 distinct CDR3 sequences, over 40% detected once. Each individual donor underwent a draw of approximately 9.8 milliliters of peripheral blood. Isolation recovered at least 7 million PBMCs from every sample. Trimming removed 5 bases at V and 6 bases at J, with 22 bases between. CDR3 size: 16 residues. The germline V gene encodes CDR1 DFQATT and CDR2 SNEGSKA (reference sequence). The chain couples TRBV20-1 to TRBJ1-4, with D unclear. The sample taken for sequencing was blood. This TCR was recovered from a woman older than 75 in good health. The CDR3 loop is CSARAQVLGEDEKLFF. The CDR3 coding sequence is TGCAGTGCTCGGGCCCAGGTGTTGGGCGAAGATGAAAAACTGTTTTTT.